This TCR beta chain was retrieved from a study of CD8+ T cells in alopecia areata. In regard to this clone: What it binds is unknown.

Isolation of CD4+ and CD8+ T cells from PBMCs was achieved by sorting. Following extraction, RNA underwent reverse transcription to cDNA, which served as the sequencing template. The repertoire was sequenced with immunoSEQ multiplex PCR; TCRdb's copy has only in-frame clones and lacks some. The sample includes roughly 150,000 clones, 50% to 65% of them seen just once. Study-level findings and limits: Patients showed less clear TCR sequence sharing than mice, possibly partly because of HLA diversity.

The trim removed 8 bases at V and 2 bases at J, leaving 6 bases unmatched. Germline assignment: CDR1 SNHLY and CDR2 FYNNEI. The CDR3 runs 14 residues. Sequencing was performed on CD4+ T cells sorted from blood. The rearrangement links TRBV2 to TRBJ1-5; 7 nucleotides match TRBD1. The TCR sequence derives from a human donor in good health. Here the CDR3 DNA reads TGTGCCAGCCAGGGGGACGGCGGCAATCAGCCCCAGCATTTT. Its translation is CASQGDGGNQPQHF.